Listed below are T cell receptor beta chains from one sample, sequenced in a study of cytomegalovirus exposure and HLA in healthy donors. Generated by immunoSEQ multiplex PCR, the TCRdb table keeps only in-frame clones and is missing some. The table has about 180,000 clones, roughly 84% seen once. Material for sequencing was PBMCs. The source of these receptors is a boy aged 2 to 10 in good health and CMV-seronegative. Each CDR3 is given with its conserved first and last residue. The order of the fields is CDR3 length, clone size, V gene, J gene, CDR3 protein. Clone size is stated in some rows and not others, as once, few, many or a class when expanded.

cdr3_length: 16; clone_size: -; v_call: TRBV11-1; j_call: TRBJ2-5; cdr3_aa: CASGLYGQGVKETQYF
cdr3_length: 14; clone_size: few; v_call: TRBV27; j_call: TRBJ2-1; cdr3_aa: CASSLTAGLNEQFF
cdr3_length: 13; clone_size: -; v_call: TRBV19; j_call: TRBJ2-7; cdr3_aa: CASSTDRAGEQYF
cdr3_length: 19; clone_size: -; v_call: TRBV23-1; j_call: TRBJ2-7; cdr3_aa: CASTRGLGTSGWASYEQYF
cdr3_length: 17; clone_size: -; v_call: TRBV5-1; j_call: TRBJ2-5; cdr3_aa: CASSLYSSGRAEETQYF
cdr3_length: 14; clone_size: -; v_call: TRBV9; j_call: TRBJ2-7; cdr3_aa: CASSVEGLSYEQYF
cdr3_length: 17; clone_size: -; v_call: TRBV11-2; j_call: TRBJ1-2; cdr3_aa: CASSSTAFNKNNYGYTF
cdr3_length: 14; clone_size: -; v_call: TRBV4-1; j_call: TRBJ1-2; cdr3_aa: CASSQAGGLYGYTF
cdr3_length: 14; clone_size: -; v_call: TRBV9; j_call: TRBJ2-3; cdr3_aa: CASSVALAEDTQYF
cdr3_length: 15; clone_size: once; v_call: TRBV4-1; j_call: TRBJ1-2; cdr3_aa: CASSQPTGLNYGYTF
cdr3_length: 16; clone_size: -; v_call: TRBV7-9; j_call: TRBJ1-2; cdr3_aa: CASSLGTGRGRYGYTF
cdr3_length: 10; clone_size: -; v_call: TRBV29-1; j_call: TRBJ2-3; cdr3_aa: CSVDLDTQYF
cdr3_length: 16; clone_size: -; v_call: TRBV7-2; j_call: TRBJ2-7; cdr3_aa: CASSFFLSGGLREQYF
cdr3_length: 13; clone_size: -; v_call: TRBV5-6; j_call: TRBJ1-2; cdr3_aa: CASIVQGVYGYTF
cdr3_length: 18; clone_size: -; v_call: TRBV19; j_call: TRBJ2-4; cdr3_aa: CASSIRGGINLAKNIQYF
cdr3_length: 16; clone_size: -; v_call: TRBV7-8; j_call: TRBJ2-1; cdr3_aa: CASSLAAGQGYNEQFF
cdr3_length: 15; clone_size: -; v_call: TRBV19; j_call: TRBJ1-2; cdr3_aa: CASSIVALTHYGYTF
cdr3_length: 11; clone_size: -; v_call: TRBV27; j_call: TRBJ2-7; cdr3_aa: CASSSSREQYF
cdr3_length: 16; clone_size: -; v_call: TRBV28; j_call: TRBJ2-4; cdr3_aa: CASSPTISQGKNIQYF
cdr3_length: 19; clone_size: few; v_call: TRBV7-8; j_call: TRBJ2-7; cdr3_aa: CASSLSPLGPEAFSYEQYF
cdr3_length: 19; clone_size: -; v_call: TRBV19; j_call: TRBJ2-2; cdr3_aa: CASSTLPRGPEMVTGELFF
cdr3_length: 15; clone_size: -; v_call: TRBV14; j_call: TRBJ2-5; cdr3_aa: CASSLRDRRQETQYF
cdr3_length: 15; clone_size: -; v_call: TRBV7-2; j_call: TRBJ1-2; cdr3_aa: CASSFGPGKNYGYTF
cdr3_length: 15; clone_size: -; v_call: TRBV13; j_call: TRBJ1-1; cdr3_aa: CASSLRAGKNTEAFF
cdr3_length: 17; clone_size: -; v_call: TRBV7-9; j_call: TRBJ2-7; cdr3_aa: CASSFPRGRPHPYEQYF
cdr3_length: 13; clone_size: -; v_call: TRBV19; j_call: TRBJ1-2; cdr3_aa: CASSQAPLDGYTF
cdr3_length: 16; clone_size: -; v_call: TRBV30; j_call: TRBJ2-3; cdr3_aa: CAWIPGLAKSTDTQYF
cdr3_length: 15; clone_size: -; v_call: TRBV7-2; j_call: TRBJ2-2; cdr3_aa: CASRPPGGNTGELFF
cdr3_length: 14; clone_size: -; v_call: TRBV29-1; j_call: TRBJ1-1; cdr3_aa: CSVEEGLMNTEAFF
cdr3_length: 13; clone_size: -; v_call: TRBV9; j_call: TRBJ1-1; cdr3_aa: CASSPPFNTEAFF
cdr3_length: 14; clone_size: -; v_call: TRBV19; j_call: TRBJ1-2; cdr3_aa: CASRPVALDYGYTF
cdr3_length: 14; clone_size: -; v_call: TRBV6-6; j_call: TRBJ2-2; cdr3_aa: CASRGGTNTGELFF
cdr3_length: 18; clone_size: -; v_call: TRBV7-2; j_call: TRBJ2-7; cdr3_aa: CASSLTPPRYQNSYEQYF
cdr3_length: 14; clone_size: -; v_call: TRBV4-3; j_call: TRBJ1-1; cdr3_aa: CASSQEQVDTEAFF
cdr3_length: 16; clone_size: -; v_call: TRBV2; j_call: TRBJ2-2; cdr3_aa: CASKDGGLVNTGELFF
cdr3_length: 14; clone_size: -; v_call: TRBV27; j_call: TRBJ2-1; cdr3_aa: CASSFTGTYNEQFF
cdr3_length: 13; clone_size: -; v_call: TRBV5-4; j_call: TRBJ1-2; cdr3_aa: CASSQTGQEGYTF
cdr3_length: 15; clone_size: -; v_call: TRBV6-1; j_call: TRBJ1-3; cdr3_aa: CASSFRQVFGNTIYF
cdr3_length: 17; clone_size: -; v_call: TRBV7-8; j_call: TRBJ2-2; cdr3_aa: CASSLRLGLAFTGELFF
cdr3_length: 13; clone_size: -; v_call: TRBV9; j_call: TRBJ1-1; cdr3_aa: CASSVVAGTEAFF
cdr3_length: 17; clone_size: -; v_call: TRBV10-3; j_call: TRBJ1-2; cdr3_aa: CAISESWVVGQDYGYTF